The 9 T cell receptor beta chains below come from one sample, sequenced in a study of siplizumab effects on memory and regulatory T cells. Assay: immunoSEQ multiplex PCR; the TCRdb copy retains only in-frame clones and omits some. Of roughly 60,000 clones listed, just over 95% are singletons. Sequencing used naive CD8+ T cells sorted from blood. These receptor sequences come from a human donor in good health.

The chain recombines TRBV18 with TRBJ2-7; D possibly corresponds to TRBD2 (5 bases). V was shortened by 5 bases and J by 0 bases, with 17 bases between the two germline ends. CDR3 length equals 16 residues. In germline, CDR1 is KGHSH, CDR2 LQKENI. The CDR3 DNA reads TGTGCCAGCTCAAATACTCCGGACGGAGGCTCCTACGAGCAGTACTTC. It is translated as CASSNTPDGGSYEQYF.

The chain employs TRBV9 and TRBJ2-7; TRBD1 agrees at 7 bases. Germline trimming cut 3 bases from V and 3 bases from J; bases unmatched to any gene: 6. The CDR3 is 14 residues long. Germline CDR1 is SGDLS and CDR2 is YYNGEE. CDR3 coding DNA: TGTGCCAGCAGCGCTACGGGACAGAGCTACGAGCAGTACTTC. Its protein is CASSATGQSYEQYF.

V is TRBV15 and J is TRBJ2-3; 9 bases line up with TRBD2. Germline CDR1 reads LNHNV; CDR2 reads YYDKDF (reference sequence). The trim removed 4 bases at V and 2 bases at J, leaving 4 bases unmatched. The CDR3 runs 15 residues. CDR3 bases: TGTGCCACCAGCACCCGGACTAGCGACACAGATACGCAGTATTTT. Protein sequence: CATSTRTSDTDTQYF.

The chain's CDR3 is CASSPWVGELFF. The CDR3 DNA follows: TGTGCCAGCAGCCCATGGGTCGGGGAGCTGTTTTTT. J is TRBJ2-2 and V is TRBV6-1; D ambiguous. Per the germline V gene, CDR1 is MNHNS and CDR2 is SASEGT. Trimming left V 6 bases short and J 7 bases short, with 9 bases between. The CDR3 has 12 amino acids.

V usage is TRBV4-1 and J usage is TRBJ2-5, with a possible D match to TRBD1 (6 bases). The germline V gene encodes CDR1 MGHRA and CDR2 YSYEKL. The CDR3 is made up of 17 amino acids. V was shortened by 1 base and J by 0 bases, with 15 bases between the two germline ends. CDR3 protein: CASSQGPPTGHQETQYF. In DNA, the CDR3 is TGCGCCAGCAGCCAAGGTCCTCCAACAGGGCACCAAGAGACCCAGTACTTC.

The chain uses TRBV9 and TRBJ2-5, with TRBD2 identical over 10 bases. Germline V lookup: CDR1 SGDLS, CDR2 YYNGEE. This CDR3 contains 15 residues. Losses at the gene ends were 3 bases for V and 4 bases for J; bases not matched to a gene: 6. The CDR3 here is CASSGNSGGTETQYF. The CDR3 nucleotides are TGTGCCAGCAGCGGCAATAGCGGGGGGACAGAGACCCAGTACTTC.

V usage is TRBV7-7 and J usage is TRBJ1-5; D is possibly TRBD1 (6 bases). The CDR3 length is 13 residues. CDR1 SSHAT and CDR2 FNYEAQ come from the germline V gene (reference sequence). The V and J ends lost 5 bases and 5 bases respectively, with 10 bases between them. This chain's CDR3 is CASSANRDQPQHF. Written as DNA, the CDR3 is TGTGCCAGCAGCGCAAACAGGGATCAGCCCCAGCATTTT. Supplemented by reference TRBV7-7 and TRBJ1-5, the full variable domain reads GAGVSQSPRYKVTKRGQDVTLRCDPISSHATLYWYQQALGQGPEFLTYFNYEAQPDKSGLPSDRFSAERPEGSISTLTIQRTEQRDSAMYRCASSANRDQPQHFGDGTRLSIL.

The chain has TRBV27 and TRBJ1-1; weak D call: TRBD1 (5 bases). The CDR3 length is 14 residues. Germline CDR1 is MNHEY and CDR2 is SMNVEV (reference sequence). Trimming pared 3 bases from V and 0 bases from J, leaving 8 bases between. CDR3 nucleotides: TGTGCCAGCAGTTTGACAGTTTTGAACACTGAAGCTTTCTTT. This encodes CASSLTVLNTEAFF.

The chain has TRBV9 and TRBJ1-1; the D is unclear. V was shortened by 0 bases and J by 0 bases, with 0 bases between the two germline ends. This CDR3 spans 12 amino acids. Germline V gene sequence: CDR1 SGDLS, CDR2 YYNGEE. The CDR3 loop is CASSVVNTEAFF. The DNA for the CDR3 is TGTGCCAGCAGCGTAGTGAACACTGAAGCTTTCTTT.